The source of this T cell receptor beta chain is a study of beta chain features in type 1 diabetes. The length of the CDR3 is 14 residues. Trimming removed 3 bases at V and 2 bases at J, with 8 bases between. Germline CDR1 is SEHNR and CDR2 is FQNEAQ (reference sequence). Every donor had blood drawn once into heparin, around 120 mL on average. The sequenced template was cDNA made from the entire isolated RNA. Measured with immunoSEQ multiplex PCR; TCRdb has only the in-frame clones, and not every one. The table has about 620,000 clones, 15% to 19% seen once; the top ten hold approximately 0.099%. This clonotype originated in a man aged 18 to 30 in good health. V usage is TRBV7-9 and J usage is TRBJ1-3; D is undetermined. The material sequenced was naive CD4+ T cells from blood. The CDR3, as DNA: TGTGCCAGCAGCTTTCTGGGTGCTGGAAACACCATATATTTT. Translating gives CASSFLGAGNTIYF. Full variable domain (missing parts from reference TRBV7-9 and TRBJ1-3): DTGVSQNPRHKITKRGQNVTFRCDPISEHNRLYWYRQTLGQGPEFLTYFQNEAQLEKSRLLSDRFSAERPKGSFSTLEIQRTEQGDSAMYLCASSFLGAGNTIYFGEGSWLTVV.